A single sample is the source of the 3 T cell receptor beta chains below, sequenced in a study of blood T cell repertoires in COVID-19. Sequencing used immunoSEQ multiplex PCR; TCRdb keeps in-frame clones, though not all of them. The repertoire has around 100,000 clones, approximately 90% of them found once; the top ten carry over 2%. Sequenced: peripheral blood. The receptors derive from a man over 45 with active COVID-19.

The chain uses TRBV2 and TRBJ1-5, with TRBD1 identical over 10 bases. V shed 2 bases and J 1 base; nucleotides not matched to a gene: 2. This CDR3 is built from 16 residues. CDR1 SNHLY and CDR2 FYNNEI come from the germline V gene. The CDR3 loop is CASSERGQGSNQPQHF. DNA of the CDR3: TGTGCCAGCAGTGAACGGGGACAGGGGAGCAATCAGCCCCAGCATTTT.

The CDR3 region is CASSEDRYSYNEQFF. As DNA, the CDR3 is TGTGCCAGCAGCGAGGACAGGTACTCCTACAATGAGCAGTTCTTC. This chain connects TRBV7-2 to TRBJ2-1, with 7 nucleotides matching TRBD1. The germline gives CDR1 SGHTA, CDR2 FQGNSA. The CDR3 has 15 residues. Unmatched junction bases numbered 4, after V lost 5 bases and J lost 0 bases.

In its sample, this clone was seen once. V gene TRBV19 combines with J gene TRBJ1-1; D may be TRBD1 (6 bases). Per the germline V gene, CDR1 is LNHDA and CDR2 is SQIVND (reference sequence). The CDR3 has 14 amino acids. V gave up 3 bases and J gave up 0 bases, with 8 bases separating them. Written as DNA, the CDR3 is TGTGCCAGTAGTATGGGGGCCATGAACACTGAAGCTTTCTTT. Translating it yields CASSMGAMNTEAFF.